A selection of T cell receptor beta chains follows, all from one sample in a study of T cell repertoires in cytomegalovirus infection. TCRdb used MiXCR to reprocess the reads, holding one entry per CDR3 protein. The sample carries about 530,000 distinct CDR3 sequences, 26% recorded once. The source material was PBMCs. The receptors originated from a human donor in good health (CMV status not recorded). Some clones in this sample may be carry-over from other donors' samples. CDR3s include the opening cysteine and the closing phenylalanine or tryptophan. D genes are given only for firm matches. The listing skips clone size in some rows; elsewhere it reads once, few, many or a size class.

>TRBD1|TRBJ2-1|few|14|TRBV11-3
TGTGCCAGCAGCCAGACAGGGCACTACAATGAGCAGTTCTTC
CASSQTGHYNEQFF
>-|TRBJ2-3|-|11|TRBV29-1
TGCAGCGTCTCCGGACTTTATACGCAGTATTTT
CSVSGLYTQYF
>-|TRBJ2-7|-|15|TRBV20-1
TGCAGTGCTAGTGGTTTTTCGGTGGCAGTCTACGAGCAGTACTTC
CSASGFSVAVYEQYF
>-|TRBJ1-5|-|14|TRBV28
TGTGCCAGTTCCGCACATGGGGCCCATCAGCCCCAGCATTTT
CASSAHGAHQPQHF
>-|TRBJ2-2|-|20|TRBV19
TGTGCCAGTAGTATAGAGGAACCGCCCGGCAGGGGCCCTGACACCGGGGAGCTGTTTTTT
CASSIEEPPGRGPDTGELFF
>TRBD1|TRBJ1-2|-|15|TRBV7-6
TGTGCCAGCAGCCCCTCGACAGGGGGGGTGTATGGCTACACCTTC
CASSPSTGGVYGYTF
>-|TRBJ1-1|-|15|TRBV27
TGTGCCAGCAGCTCAATAAATCAGGGGCACACTGAAGCTTTCTTT
CASSSINQGHTEAFF
>TRBD1|TRBJ2-7|-|14|TRBV20-1
TGCAGTGCCACCCGACAGGGGCAAAGGAACGAGCAGTACTTC
CSATRQGQRNEQYF
>TRBD1|TRBJ1-1|many|15|TRBV7-6
TGTGCCAGCAGCTATCGACAGGGATTAAGGACTGAAGCTTTCTTT
CASSYRQGLRTEAFF
>-|TRBJ1-6|few|15|TRBV7-9
TGTGCCAGCAGCTTGGGGGAATCCTATAATTCACCCCTCCACTTT
CASSLGESYNSPLHF
>-|TRBJ1-2|-|11|TRBV20-1
TGCAGTGCTAGACTCAACCGGGGCTACACCTTC
CSARLNRGYTF
>-|TRBJ1-1|many|15|TRBV7-2
TGTGCCAGCAGCTTAGGCAGGGCAAGTTTGGTTGGGGCTTTCTTT
CASSLGRASLVGAFF
>TRBD2|TRBJ2-3|-|14|TRBV19
TGTGCCAGTAATAGAGCGGGAGCTGGAGATACGCAGTATTTT
CASNRAGAGDTQYF
>TRBD2|TRBJ2-2|-|16|TRBV12-3/TRBV12-4
TGTGCCAGCAGTTTCCGGTCTAGCGGGAGCAACGGGGAGCTGTTTTTT
CASSFRSSGSNGELFF
>-|TRBJ2-1|-|12|TRBV5-6
TGTGCCAGCAGCTGGGTGATGGCGGAGCAGTTCTTC
CASSWVMAEQFF